This TCR beta chain was profiled in a study of shared clonotypes between healthy human individuals (dated by TCRdb to 2020 to 2022). Study-wide context: A few men and a couple of women, aged 18 to 49 years, made up the cohort. The study deeply sequenced blood TCR repertoires of about 5 healthy adults to estimate repertoire size and the extent of clonotype sharing between individuals. For each donor, CD4 naive and CD4 memory were each run on three plates, CD8 naive on two plates, and CD8 memory on one plate. To increase sequencing depth and limit assay-specific biases, TCR repertoire library preparation and sequencing were carried out by different laboratories using diverse techniques. Each donor's leukapheresis produced roughly between about 0.85 and 10 billion PBMCs.

CD8 naive samples were obtained by positive selection for CCR7 among CD45RO-negative cells, yielding a CD45RA+CCR7+ population from which TemRA cells were excluded. Healthy HIV-negative adults with no recently reported acute infections or vaccinations were included as donors. Only Caucasian adults living in Nashville, Tennessee, USA were represented among the donors. Blood was obtained by leukapheresis, after which PBMCs were separated by Ficoll-Histopaque density gradient centrifugation and cryopreserved in liquid nitrogen vapor phase. Purity and quantity of every magnetically sorted T cell population were checked by analytical flow cytometry. From each sorted fraction, genomic DNA was isolated and quantified by UV absorbance on a Nanodrop 2000c. Based on the germline V gene, the CDR1 and CDR2 sequences are MDHEN and SYDVKM. Compared with germline, V lacks 2 bases and J lacks 2 bases; bases without a gene match: 3. The CDR3 holds 16 amino acids from the cysteine to the phenylalanine. The CDR3 DNA has 48 bases and is translated from base 1.

What the study reported, not specific to this receptor: Pairwise subsampling led to the expectation that sequencing depth would affect the degree of clonotype sharing among donors. Higher generation probabilities were observed for clonotypes shared by all four sorted-subset donors than for non-shared clonotypes. When a handful of donors were compared, the shared fraction of clonotypes was around 5% for naive CD4, around 3.6% for naive CD8, 2% to 2.5% for memory CD4, and around 0.37% for memory CD8. Sampling was restricted to blood, and TCR repertoires in tissues likely differ from the TCR repertoires found in blood. Because the study included a small number of donors, the genetic and exposure-history diversity represented was limited. Larger estimated clonotype richness was generally found for naive subsets than for memory subsets. Rarefaction of sorted-subset datasets indicated incomplete sequencing despite the large sequencing depth.

TCR CDR3 regions were amplified from genomic DNA by multiplex PCR using the deep immunoSEQ assay. Extracted genomic DNA from each cell subset was spread evenly across all wells of several immunoSEQ 96-well plates, with each plate serving as a replicate. For sorted subsets, each replicate PCR was loaded with 200 ng genomic DNA, equivalent to approximately 33,000 T cell genomes. Purified libraries were quantified with a Qubit 3.0 fluorometer, sized on a Bioanalyzer 2100, and re-quantified with the KAPA Library Quantification kit. Every immunoSEQ 96-well plate was sequenced on a separate single-read 150-cycle Illumina NextSeq 550 flow cell. In the paper's pipeline: Because the immunoSEQ output held only junctional sequences and lacked quality scores, the filtering could not match the filtering applied to full-length reads. To assign V/J genes and CDR3, sequences were annotated using PyIR, a Python wrapper for IgBLAST v1.9, with IMGT germline references. Reads were filtered out if the reads had weak V/J assignments (E-value above 1e-6), no CDR3, stop codons, out-of-frame junctions, or ambiguous translated residues. V3J clonotypes were defined as sequences sharing the same inferred V gene, J gene, and CDR3 amino acid sequence. Percentage overlap between repertoires was computed as shared unique clonotypes divided by the size of the smaller repertoire. Richness of each repertoire was evaluated using RTK rarefaction, the Chao1 estimator, and Recon v2.1 estimates of unobserved clonotypes. Generation probabilities for all TCRbeta clonotypes obtained by the gDNA method from a few donors were computed using OLGA. In TCRdb, the immuneACCESS table is reduced to in-frame sequences with V and J assigned. These tables do not hold every clone; where another copy was compared, an unresolved V gene accounts for under half, and the others remain unexplained. For V, J and clone size, that table is used; D and trimming come from the DNA. A total of hundreds of thousands of clones appear in this sample, 96% of them only once. The top ten hold around 0.1% of the sample.

Points on this clone: No cognate antigen has been identified for it. No much larger clone is present one base from it, and per-base qualities are unavailable.

The chain links TRBV28 with TRBJ2-2; TRBD2 agrees with 9 junctional bases. Material for sequencing was naive CD8+ T cells sorted from blood. Sample cell subset or site, as interpreted from the label and publication: CD45RA+CCR7+. The receptor comes from a woman aged 25 to 39 in good health. The bases are TGTGCCAGCAGTTTACGGACTAGCGAAAACACCGGGGAGCTGTTTTTT. Its amino acids are CASSLRTSENTGELFF.